This TCR beta chain appears in the sequencing data of a study of T cells after yellow fever vaccination. The CDR3 covers 16 residues. Germline CDR1 LGHDT, CDR2 YNNKEL (reference sequence). V dropped 4 bases and J dropped 5 bases, with 18 bases sitting between them. TCRdb independently ran MiXCR on the 5' RACE reads; one entry per CDR3 protein. This table has under 200,000 distinct CDR3 sequences, about 10% appearing once. This clonotype has just a few counts. This chain uses TRBV3-1 with TRBJ2-1; either TRBD1 or TRBD2 may supply D (6 bases each). Sequencing used CD8+ T cells sorted from PBMCs, obtained 15 days after the yellow fever booster vaccination. This TCR came from a man aged 18 to 35 who received the YFV17D yellow fever vaccine. CDR3 protein: CASSLPGRGRNNEQFF. CDR3 DNA: TGTGCCAGCAGCCTTCCCGGTCGGGGGCGAAACAATGAGCAGTTCTTC.